The 23 T cell receptor beta chains reported below all come from one sample, sequenced in a study of Tregs in tolerant kidney transplant recipients. TCRdb keeps only in-frame clones here, not all; method: immunoSEQ multiplex PCR. Of about 240,000 clones in the sample, more than 65% were seen once. The sample comprised CD4+ T cells from blood. These receptors were collected from a human donor in good health.

The genes are TRBV29-1 and TRBJ1-2; 10 bases fit TRBD1. Per the germline V gene, CDR1 is SQVTM and CDR2 is ANQGSEA. V lost 4 bases to trimming and J lost 2 bases; unmatched junction nucleotides: 4. The CDR3 extends over 14 amino acids. Written as DNA, the CDR3 is TGCAGCGTTGTGAGACAGGGGGCGAACTATGGCTACACCTTC. Amino acid sequence: CSVVRQGANYGYTF.

J is TRBJ1-6 and V is TRBV6-6; unclear D gene. The CDR3 contains 15 residues. V was trimmed by 6 bases and J by 6 bases, leaving 15 bases between them. Germline-derived CDR1 and CDR2 are MNHNY and SVGAGI (reference sequence). The chain's CDR3 is CASSTRGVGNSPLHF. The DNA of the CDR3 is TGTGCCAGCAGCACACGAGGAGTAGGTAATTCACCCCTCCACTTT.

The J gene is TRBJ1-2, the V gene TRBV6-5, with a weak D call TRBD1 (6 bases). Germline CDR1 MNHEY, CDR2 SVGAGI. V lost 4 bases, J lost 7 bases, and 13 bases lay in between. This CDR3 comprises 13 residues. The CDR3 loop is CASSSKGGGGYTF. The CDR3 DNA is TGTGCCAGCAGTTCTAAGGGGGGAGGTGGCTACACCTTC.

The chain couples TRBV5-1 to TRBJ2-5; D is unresolved. Trimming removed 0 bases from V and 7 bases from J, with 13 bases in between. Germline V gene lookup returns CDR1 SGHRS and CDR2 YFSETQ. The CDR3 consists of 14 residues. The CDR3 loop reads CASSLEQFIGTQYF. The CDR3 nucleotides are TGCGCCAGCAGCTTGGAACAGTTTATAGGGACCCAGTACTTC.

The CDR3 DNA is TGTGCCTGGGACCTAGCGGGAGCCTTTGGCACAGATACGCAGTATTTT. Translation: CAWDLAGAFGTDTQYF. The rearrangement uses TRBV30 and TRBJ2-3, with TRBD2 matching 10 bases. The germline V gene has CDR1 GTSNPN and CDR2 SVGIG (reference sequence). V lost 5 bases to trimming and J lost 1 base; unmatched junction nucleotides: 9. The CDR3 contains 16 residues.

CDR3 protein: CASTSEVNTEAFF. CDR3 DNA sequence: TGTGCCAGCACGAGTGAGGTGAACACTGAAGCTTTCTTT. This chain links TRBV7-6 with TRBJ1-1; unclear D gene. Germline CDR1 reads SGHVS; CDR2 reads FNYEAQ. CDR3 length: 13 amino acids. V was pared by 7 bases and J by 0 bases, with 9 bases between.

The V gene is TRBV7-9, the J gene TRBJ2-3; either TRBD1 or TRBD2 may supply D (5 bases each). V was clipped by 5 bases and J by 1 base, with 16 bases between them. The CDR3 covers 16 residues. Germline V CDR1 and CDR2: SEHNR, FQNEAQ (reference sequence). The CDR3 DNA reads as TGTGCCAGCAGCCAAGATCGGGACGCGGGCACAGATACGCAGTATTTT. Its protein is CASSQDRDAGTDTQYF.

The gene calls are TRBV25-1 and TRBJ1-4; perhaps TRBD1 as D (6 bases). The V end lost 5 bases, the J end lost 1 base, and 14 bases lay between the germline ends. The germline gives CDR1 MGHDK, CDR2 SYGVNS. This CDR3 is built from 16 residues. This CDR3 reads CASSPSRGRTNEKLFF. Here the CDR3 DNA reads TGTGCCAGCAGTCCTAGCAGGGGCCGAACTAATGAAAAACTGTTTTTT.

This clone came up a few times. The V gene is TRBV6-6, the J gene TRBJ2-5; D call uncertain. Trimming stripped 7 bases from V and 1 base from J, with 10 bases between. The CDR3 runs 13 residues. Germline loops: CDR1 MNHNY, CDR2 SVGAGI (reference sequence). The CDR3 reads CASNPLTQETQYF. The CDR3 DNA reads as TGTGCCAGCAACCCATTGACCCAAGAGACCCAGTACTTC.

This clone has only one observation. The rearrangement links TRBV15 to TRBJ2-7; D not certain. V lost 1 base, J lost 3 bases, and 13 bases lay in between. CDR3 size: 15 residues. Germline V gene lookup returns CDR1 LNHNV and CDR2 YYDKDF (reference sequence). CDR3 region: CATSRVGRGVYEQYF. The CDR3 nucleotides read TGTGCCACCAGCAGAGTAGGTAGAGGCGTCTACGAGCAGTACTTC.

The chain joins TRBV11-2 to TRBJ2-7; 8 bases map to TRBD1. Germline assignment: CDR1 SGHAT and CDR2 FQNNGV. J lost 3 bases, V lost 5 bases, and 9 bases had no gene match. This CDR3 contains 15 residues. CDR3 DNA sequence: TGTGCCAGCAGCCCAGACTTACAGGGGGGCTACGAGCAGTACTTC. Translation gives CASSPDLQGGYEQYF.

J is TRBJ1-5 and V is TRBV6-1; 7 positions agree with TRBD1. Germline V gene lookup returns CDR1 MNHNS and CDR2 SASEGT. The CDR3 is 14 residues long. J lost 2 bases, V lost 5 bases, and 3 bases had no gene match. CDR3 in amino acids: CASSWDSRNQPQHF. The CDR3 nucleotides are TGTGCCAGCAGTTGGGACAGCCGCAATCAGCCCCAGCATTTT.

The V and J genes are TRBV5-1 and TRBJ1-1; possible D gene TRBD1, 5 bases. CDR1 SGHRS and CDR2 YFSETQ come from the germline V gene. V was clipped by 3 bases and J by 1 base, with 10 bases between them. The CDR3 covers 14 residues. Here the CDR3 reads CASSWDSSNTEAFF. Written as DNA, the CDR3 is TGCGCCAGCAGCTGGGACTCATCGAACACTGAAGCTTTCTTT.

The V gene is TRBV30, the J gene TRBJ1-5; 7 nucleotides align to TRBD1. With V trimmed by 3 bases and J by 9 bases, 8 bases remained unmatched. The CDR3 contains 13 residues. Germline CDR1 is GTSNPN and CDR2 is SVGIG (reference sequence). The CDR3, as DNA: TGTGCCTGGAGACGGGACAGTAAGGCGCCCCAGCATTTT. Protein product: CAWRRDSKAPQHF.

The rearrangement uses TRBV10-3 and TRBJ2-1, with 7 bases that match TRBD2. CDR1 and CDR2 from the germline V gene are ENHRY and SYGVKD. This CDR3 contains 12 residues. Trimming cost V 11 bases and J 8 bases; bases outside gene matches: 9. The CDR3 coding sequence is TGTGCCTGTGGGAGGGTCCAACATGAGCAGTTCTTC. Encoded protein: CACGRVQHEQFF.

This clone came up once. V usage is TRBV30 and J usage is TRBJ2-7; TRBD1 aligns across 9 bases. The germline gives CDR1 GTSNPN, CDR2 SVGIG (reference sequence). With V trimmed by 4 bases and J by 12 bases, 19 bases remained unmatched. The CDR3 is 15 residues long. The CDR3 sequence is CAWTPLTGGSFTPYF. The CDR3 DNA reads as TGTGCCTGGACCCCGCTGACAGGGGGGTCTTTCACCCCGTACTTC.

This rearrangement joins TRBV5-1 to TRBJ1-2; 9 nucleotides agree with TRBD1. The CDR3 is 12 amino acids. In germline, CDR1 is SGHRS, CDR2 YFSETQ. The V and J ends lost 4 bases and 7 bases, in that order; junction bases with no gene match: 2. In nucleotides, the CDR3 is TGCGCCAGCAGCCCGGGACAGGGTGGCTACACCTTC. Translating gives CASSPGQGGYTF.

CDR3 protein: CASSLVVGLREKLFF. CDR3 sequence (DNA): TGCGCCAGCAGCTTGGTGGTAGGGTTGAGGGAAAAACTGTTTTTT. The rearrangement links TRBV5-1 to TRBJ1-4; D is uncertain. The CDR3 loop spans 15 amino acids. The germline CDR1 and CDR2 sequences are SGHRS and YFSETQ. With 0 bases removed from V and 8 bases from J, the gap between germline ends came to 14 bases.

This CDR3 is CASSPIHITSQYF. In DNA form, the CDR3 reads TGTGCCAGCAGTCCGATACATATTACGAGCCAGTACTTC. The gene calls are TRBV28 and TRBJ2-7; the D is unclear. V was cut by 5 bases and J by 10 bases, with 18 bases left in between. Germline assignment: CDR1 MDHEN and CDR2 SYDVKM. This CDR3 has 13 amino acids.

Note on this clone: Since no conserved phenylalanine or tryptophan closes the CDR3, a read error is the likely cause. This sequence joins TRBV6-6 and TRBJ2-7; 7 nucleotides line up with TRBD1. Germline V lookup: CDR1 MNHNY, CDR2 SVGAGI (reference sequence). The CDR3 is 15 amino acids. Germline trimming cut 0 bases from V and 2 bases from J; bases unmatched to any gene: 4. In nucleotides, the CDR3 is TGTGCCAGCAGTTACTCTGGACAGGCCGCCTACGAGCAGTACCTC. Translating gives CASSYSGQAAYEQYL.

This chain uses TRBV6-6 with TRBJ2-7; D is undetermined. CDR1 MNHNY and CDR2 SVGAGI come from the germline V gene (reference sequence). With 2 bases removed from V and 0 bases from J, the gap between germline ends came to 5 bases. There are 13 residues in the CDR3. CDR3: CASSYMDSYEQYF. CDR3 nucleotide sequence: TGTGCCAGCAGTTACATGGACTCCTACGAGCAGTACTTC.

This chain connects TRBV23-1 to TRBJ2-3; 13 nucleotides align to TRBD2. TRBV23-1 qualifies as an ORF whose function is uncertain. This CDR3 comprises 14 residues. V lost 9 bases, J lost 5 bases, and 5 bases stayed unmatched. DNA of the CDR3: TGCGCCAGTAGACTAGCGGGAGGCGGAGATACGCAGTATTTT. Amino acid sequence: CASRLAGGGDTQYF.

The chain has TRBV29-1 and TRBJ2-7; TRBD1 matches 8 bases. Looked up from germline, CDR1 is SQVTM and CDR2 is ANQGSEA. The junction had 15 bases not matched to a gene; V was cut back by 6 bases and J by 2 bases. The CDR3 contains 16 residues. CDR3 protein: CSVRSPGDRNPYEQYF. The CDR3 DNA reads TGCAGCGTGAGGTCCCCTGGGGACAGGAACCCCTACGAGCAGTACTTC.